The 10 T cell receptor beta chains presented below share a single source sample, sequenced in a study of T cells in Graves' hyperthyroidism and ophthalmopathy. Amplified regions were TCR beta CDR3 sequences from RNA transcripts. The HTBI set primed first-round TCR CDR3 RT-PCR. TCRdb re-derived calls from the multiplex PCR reads in MiXCR, one entry per CDR3 protein. Altogether about 560,000 distinct CDR3 sequences are present, 16% being singletons, with the ten largest covering 18%. Sequencing used blood. These receptors all come from a woman under 30 with Graves' hyperthyroidism.

This clonotype was detected ten times or more. V and J are TRBV9 and TRBJ2-5; possibly TRBD2 for D (5 bases). This CDR3 comprises 14 residues. Germline V lookup: CDR1 SGDLS, CDR2 YYNGEE. Trimming pared 0 bases from V and 1 base from J, leaving 7 bases between. The CDR3 sequence is CASSVEGVQETQYF. CDR3 in DNA: TGTGCCAGCAGCGTAGAGGGAGTCCAAGAGACCCAGTACTTC.

In this sample, this clonotype turned up many times. The V call is TRBV5-1, the J call TRBJ2-3; 7 nucleotides line up with TRBD1. This CDR3 contains 14 residues. The germline V gene has CDR1 SGHRS and CDR2 YFSETQ. The V segment lost 4 bases and the J segment 2 bases; nucleotides outside the gene matches: 4. In nucleotides, the CDR3 is TGCGCCAGCAGCCTGGGACAGACCACAGATACGCAGTATTTT. The encoded protein is CASSLGQTTDTQYF.

This clonotype has a count of ten or more. The chain uses TRBV5-6 and TRBJ2-5; no clear D. The CDR3 runs to 13 residues. With 0 bases removed from V and 5 bases from J, the gap between germline ends came to 8 bases. CDR1 SGHDT and CDR2 YYEEEE come from the germline V gene. CDR3 coding DNA: TGTGCCAGCAGCTTGGTGGGCGAGGAGACCCAGTACTTC. This encodes CASSLVGEETQYF.

A few counts support this clonotype. This chain joins TRBV3-1 and TRBJ1-5; 7 positions agree with TRBD1. With V trimmed by 0 bases and J by 6 bases, 5 bases remained unmatched. CDR1 and CDR2 from the germline V gene are LGHDT and YNNKEL (reference sequence). The CDR3 contains 15 residues. The DNA of the CDR3 is TGTGCCAGCAGCCAAGATCACAGGGGCGCTCAGCCCCAGCATTTT. Its translation is CASSQDHRGAQPQHF.

Many counts were recorded for this clonotype. V is TRBV27 and J is TRBJ2-5; D is ambiguous. V was cut by 6 bases and J by 5 bases, with 16 bases left in between. Germline values: CDR1 MNHEY, CDR2 SMNVEV (reference sequence). The CDR3 totals 14 residues. CDR3 sequence reads: CASSQNGGWETQYF. The CDR3 DNA is TGTGCCAGCAGCCAAAACGGTGGATGGGAGACCCAGTACTTC.

The gene calls are TRBV6-2 or TRBV6-3 and TRBJ2-7; 7 nucleotides agree with TRBD2. CDR3 length: 15 amino acids. V was pared by 0 bases and J by 3 bases, with 5 bases of the junction left unmatched. Germline V gene data show CDR1 as MNHEY and CDR2 as SVGEGT. This CDR3 reads CASSYSGGSLYEQYF. The CDR3 bases are TGTGCCAGCAGTTACTCGGGCGGGAGTCTCTACGAGCAGTACTTC.

This clonotype came up a few times. The chain recombines TRBV7-2 with TRBJ2-3; D not resolved. The germline V gene encodes CDR1 SGHTA and CDR2 FQGNSA. This CDR3 has 11 residues. Trimming removed 11 bases at V and 2 bases at J, with 8 bases between. This CDR3 reads CAGSFTDTQYF. CDR3 coding DNA: TGTGCCGGCTCCTTCACAGATACGCAGTATTTT.

This clonotype was detected ten times or more. The chain uses TRBV11-2 and TRBJ2-1; D is perhaps TRBD2 (5 bases). The CDR3 contains 13 residues. The V gene's germline CDR1 is SGHAT and CDR2 FQNNGV. Trimming pared 5 bases from V and 10 bases from J, leaving 15 bases between. The CDR3 DNA is TGTGCCAGCAGCCCTTCTTCGGGCGGGGAGCAGTTCTTC. This sequence encodes CASSPSSGGEQFF.

This clonotype has just a few counts. This chain's CDR3 is CASRGWDGNYEQYF. CDR3 in DNA: TGTGCCAGCAGGGGATGGGACGGGAACTACGAGCAGTACTTC. The chain couples TRBV7-9 to TRBJ2-7; D could derive from TRBD1 or TRBD2 (5 bases each). CDR1 SEHNR and CDR2 FQNEAQ come from the germline V gene (reference sequence). V lost 6 bases, J lost 3 bases, and 15 bases lay in between. The CDR3 spans 14 residues.

The chain employs TRBV6-1 and TRBJ1-1, with 10 bases aligning to TRBD1. Germline V gives CDR1 MNHNS, CDR2 SASEGT. The CDR3 has 14 residues. V gave up 6 bases and J gave up 4 bases; unmatched junction bases: 5. CDR3 in DNA: TGTGCCAGCAGCCGACAGGGGGCGGTCACTGAAGCTTTCTTT. The encoded protein is CASSRQGAVTEAFF.